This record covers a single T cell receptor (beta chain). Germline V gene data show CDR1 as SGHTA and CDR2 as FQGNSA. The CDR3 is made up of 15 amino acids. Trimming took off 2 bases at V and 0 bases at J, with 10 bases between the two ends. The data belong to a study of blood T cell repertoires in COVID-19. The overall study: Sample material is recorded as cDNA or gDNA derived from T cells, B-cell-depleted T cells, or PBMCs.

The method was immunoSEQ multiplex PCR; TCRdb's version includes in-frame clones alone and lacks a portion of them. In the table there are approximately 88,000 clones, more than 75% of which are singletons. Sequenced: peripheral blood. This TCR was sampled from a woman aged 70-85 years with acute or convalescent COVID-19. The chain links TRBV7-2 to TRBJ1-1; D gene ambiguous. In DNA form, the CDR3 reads TGTGCCAGCAGCTTAAGTTCCAGTCTGAACACTGAAGCTTTCTTT. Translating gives CASSLSSSLNTEAFF.